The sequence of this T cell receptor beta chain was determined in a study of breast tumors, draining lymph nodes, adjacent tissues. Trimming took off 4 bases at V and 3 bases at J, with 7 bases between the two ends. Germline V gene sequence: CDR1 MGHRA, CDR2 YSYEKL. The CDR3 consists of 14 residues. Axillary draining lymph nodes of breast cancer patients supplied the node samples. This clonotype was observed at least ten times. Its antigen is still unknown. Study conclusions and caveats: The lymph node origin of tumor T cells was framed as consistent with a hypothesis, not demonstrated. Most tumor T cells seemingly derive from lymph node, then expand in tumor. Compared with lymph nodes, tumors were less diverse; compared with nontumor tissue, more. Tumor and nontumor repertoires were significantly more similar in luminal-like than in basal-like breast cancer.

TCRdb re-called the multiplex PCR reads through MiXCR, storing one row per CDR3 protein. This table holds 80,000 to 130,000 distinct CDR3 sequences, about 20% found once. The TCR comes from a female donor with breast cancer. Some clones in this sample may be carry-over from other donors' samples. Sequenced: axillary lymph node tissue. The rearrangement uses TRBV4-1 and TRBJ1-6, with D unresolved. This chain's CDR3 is CASSRVLYNSPLHF. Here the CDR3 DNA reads TGCGCCAGCAGCCGGGTGCTCTATAATTCACCCCTCCACTTT.